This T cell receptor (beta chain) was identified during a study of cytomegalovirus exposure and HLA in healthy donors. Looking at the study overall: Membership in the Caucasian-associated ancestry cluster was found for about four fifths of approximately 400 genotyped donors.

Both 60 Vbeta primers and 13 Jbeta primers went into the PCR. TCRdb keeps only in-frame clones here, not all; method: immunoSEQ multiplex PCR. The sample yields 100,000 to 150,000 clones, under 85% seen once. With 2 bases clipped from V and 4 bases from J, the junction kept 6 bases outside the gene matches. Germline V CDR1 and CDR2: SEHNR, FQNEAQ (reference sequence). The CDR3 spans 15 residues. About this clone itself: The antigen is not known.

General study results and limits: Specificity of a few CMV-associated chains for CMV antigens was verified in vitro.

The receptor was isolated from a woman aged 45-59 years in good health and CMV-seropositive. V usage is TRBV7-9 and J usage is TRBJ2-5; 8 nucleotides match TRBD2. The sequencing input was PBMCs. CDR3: CASSLPAGVGETQYF. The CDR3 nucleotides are TGTGCCAGCAGCTTACCAGCGGGAGTGGGAGAGACCCAGTACTTC.